What follows are 13 T cell receptor beta chains derived from one specimen sequenced in a study of T cells in localized non-small cell lung cancer. Here immunoSEQ multiplex PCR was the method, and the copy in TCRdb shows in-frame clones only, minus some. The repertoire holds about 35,000 clones, with approximately 90% as singletons. Sample: peripheral blood, taken before any cancer treatment. Every receptor here comes from a female donor aged 60 or older with stage I lung adenocarcinoma.

The chain has TRBV2 and TRBJ1-5; D might be TRBD1 (5 bases). The CDR3 runs 15 residues. The V gene's germline CDR1 is SNHLY and CDR2 FYNNEI. Trimming left V 7 bases short and J 5 bases short, with 18 bases between. The CDR3 bases are TGTGCCAGCACTCTGACCGGGACTCGAGATCAGCCCCAGCATTTT. It is translated as CASTLTGTRDQPQHF.

This clone was seen a single time. The CDR3 nucleotides are TGTGCCAGCAGTGAACCTGGGACGACCCGGGAGACCCAGTACTTC. It encodes CASSEPGTTRETQYF. The chain recombines TRBV25-1 with TRBJ2-5; tentatively, D is TRBD1 or TRBD2 (5 bases each). The CDR3 totals 15 residues. V lost 2 bases and J 5 bases, leaving 15 bases between the germline ends. Germline CDR1 MGHDK, CDR2 SYGVNS.

The chain's CDR3 is CASSIQGPDTQYF. In nucleotides, the CDR3 is TGTGCCAGTAGTATACAGGGTCCAGATACGCAGTATTTT. V usage is TRBV19 and J usage is TRBJ2-3; tentatively, D is TRBD1 (5 bases). Germline V gene sequence: CDR1 LNHDA, CDR2 SQIVND (reference sequence). V dropped 2 bases and J dropped 4 bases, with 7 bases sitting between them. The CDR3 spans 13 residues.

As concerns this clone: A read error may account for a junction end that differs from germline. This chain connects TRBV19 to TRBJ1-1, with D hard to call. There are 16 residues in the CDR3. The germline V gene encodes CDR1 LNHDA and CDR2 SQIVND (reference sequence). The DNA for the CDR3 is TGTGCCGGTAGTGTGAGGATAGGCTCCATGAACACTGAAGCTTTCTTT. Translated: CAGSVRIGSMNTEAFF.

V is TRBV9 and J is TRBJ2-3; the match to TRBD2 covers 11 bases. V lost 2 bases, J lost 4 bases, and 6 bases stayed unmatched. There are 16 residues in the CDR3. From germline, CDR1 is SGDLS and CDR2 YYNGEE. CDR3 in amino acids: CASSVGNSGGADTQYF. The CDR3 nucleotides are TGTGCCAGCAGCGTGGGGAATAGCGGGGGGGCAGATACGCAGTATTTT.

The chain carries TRBV7-8 and TRBJ1-2; a possible D gene is TRBD1 (6 bases). Germline V lookup: CDR1 SGHVS, CDR2 FQNEAQ. The V and J ends lost 8 bases and 7 bases respectively, with 11 bases between them. The CDR3 is 11 amino acids. CDR3 nucleotides: TGTGCCAGCGGAGGGGGGGTTGGCTACACCTTC. It translates to CASGGGVGYTF. Using reference TRBV7-8 and TRBJ1-2 for the parts outside the CDR3, the full variable domain is GAGVSQSPRYKVAKRGQDVALRCDPISGHVSLFWYQQALGQGPEFLTYFQNEAQLDKSGLPSDRFFAERPEGSVSTLKIQRTQQEDSAVYLCASGGGVGYTFGSGTRLTVV.

This clone was picked up one time. This same CDR3 is encoded by further DNA sequences in the sample. The chain links TRBV29-1 to TRBJ2-5; possibly TRBD2 for D (7 bases). This CDR3 comprises 13 residues. Germline V gives CDR1 SQVTM, CDR2 ANQGSEA. Trimming took 3 bases from V and 5 from J, leaving 13 bases between them. CDR3 coding DNA: TGCAGCGTTGAGGGGGGGGCTCGGGAGACCCAGTACTTC. Translated, it gives CSVEGGARETQYF.

For the CDR3, the DNA is TGTGCCAGTGACCGGGGCGAGACAGGGGGTGTGGAGACCCAGTACTTC. It is translated as CASDRGETGGVETQYF. The genes are TRBV7-8 and TRBJ2-5; 9 nucleotides match TRBD1. This CDR3 has 16 amino acids. J gave up 5 bases and V 9 bases, and 16 bases lay outside the gene matches. Germline CDR1 and CDR2: SGHVS and FQNEAQ.

The chain recombines TRBV9 with TRBJ1-4; tentative D call: TRBD1 (5 bases). The CDR3 sequence is 14 residues long. CDR1 is SGDLS, CDR2 YYNGEE, per germline. The V end lost 4 bases, the J end lost 5 bases, and 12 bases lay between the germline ends. CDR3 loop: CASSTPGGNEKLFF. In DNA form, the CDR3 reads TGTGCCAGCAGCACTCCCGGGGGAAATGAAAAACTGTTTTTT.

V is TRBV30 and J is TRBJ1-5; 7 positions match TRBD1. V lost 2 bases, J lost 5 bases, and 9 bases stayed unmatched. The length of the CDR3 is 15 residues. Germline assignment: CDR1 GTSNPN and CDR2 SVGIG (reference sequence). DNA of the CDR3: TGTGCCTGGAGTTTCCCCGCGACAGGGTATCAGCCCCAGCATTTT. Amino acids: CAWSFPATGYQPQHF.

The CDR3 nucleotides are TGTGCCAGCTCACCAGGGACAGACTATGGCTACACCTTC. Encoded protein: CASSPGTDYGYTF. The V gene is TRBV18, the J gene TRBJ1-2; TRBD1 matches 7 bases. The CDR3 runs 13 residues. Germline V gene data show CDR1 as KGHSH and CDR2 as LQKENI. V lost 2 bases, J lost 3 bases, and 0 bases stayed unmatched.

The J gene is TRBJ2-1, the V gene TRBV10-1; D is unresolved. The V end was cut by 6 bases, the J end by 5 bases, with 11 bases between. Germline V lookup: CDR1 WNHNN, CDR2 SYGVQD (reference sequence). The CDR3 runs to 13 residues. CDR3 protein: CASRLDANNEQFF. The CDR3 DNA follows: TGCGCCAGCAGGTTGGACGCCAACAATGAGCAGTTCTTC.

This clone was seen only a few times. The J gene is TRBJ1-2, the V gene TRBV6-1; D perhaps matches TRBD1 (5 bases). Trimming pared 6 bases from V and 3 bases from J, leaving 14 bases between. Germline loops: CDR1 MNHNS, CDR2 SASEGT. The CDR3 contains 14 residues. The CDR3 bases are TGTGCCAGCAGGGGACCCGGGACGGACTATGGCTACACCTTC. Its translation: CASRGPGTDYGYTF.